The clone carrying this TCR beta chain was counted only a few times. This sample is part of a study of blood T cell repertoires in COVID-19. Study information: Specimens from acute and convalescent COVID-19 originated in the United States, Italy and Spain. PBMCs, B-cell-depleted T cells, or T cells provided the cDNA or gDNA that made up the material.

Profiled with immunoSEQ multiplex PCR; TCRdb holds only in-frame clones, not every one. Found here are over 200,000 clones, approximately 90% of them singletons; the top ten hold 10% to 15%. Trimming left V 7 bases short and J 2 bases short, with 12 bases between. Germline V gene sequence: CDR1 MNHEY, CDR2 SVGAGI. The CDR3 runs 14 residues. The V gene is TRBV6-5, the J gene TRBJ1-3; D unclear. The sample consisted of peripheral blood. This TCR was sampled from a young woman who had recovered from COVID-19. DNA for the CDR3: TGTGCCAGCACCCTTGGAGGCGCTGGAAACACCATATATTTT. Translating it yields CASTLGGAGNTIYF.